What follows are 16 T cell receptor beta chains derived from one specimen sequenced in a study of high-grade serous ovarian cancer treatment subgroups (dated by TCRdb to about 2021). The receptor library was made with the immunoSEQ multiplex PCR assay. TCRdb mirrors the immuneACCESS table, restricted to in-frame sequences. Some clones are absent from its copies; in checked studies, under half trace to an unresolved V gene, and the reason for the others is unknown. The sample table records approximately 40,000 clones; roughly three quarters of these occur just once. The biggest ten clones account for around 3.3% of the sample. Collection of tumor samples took place before definitive surgery or chemotherapy. The sequencing input was tumor tissue. The receptors here all came from a human donor with high-grade serous ovarian cancer.

The V and J genes are TRBV7-8 and TRBJ2-7, with unresolved D. The CDR3 is 14 residues long. The germline V and J ends were trimmed by 3 bases and 4 bases, with 13 bases remaining between them. Germline V gene sequence: CDR1 SGHVS, CDR2 FQNEAQ. CDR3 loop: CASSFLLGTYEQYF. CDR3 in DNA: TGTGCCAGCAGCTTCCTGTTAGGTACTTACGAGCAGTACTTC.

This sequence joins TRBV7-7 and TRBJ1-1; D not resolved. V was cut by 4 bases and J by 5 bases, with 11 bases left in between. The V gene's germline CDR1 is SSHAT and CDR2 FNYEAQ (reference sequence). The CDR3 is made up of 13 amino acids. CDR3 nucleotide sequence: TGTGCCAGCAGCTCCTCCCTGGGGACTGAAGCTTTCTTT. Protein: CASSSSLGTEAFF. Full variable domain (rest looked up from reference TRBV7-7 and TRBJ1-1): GAGVSQSPRYKVTKRGQDVTLRCDPISSHATLYWYQQALGQGPEFLTYFNYEAQPDKSGLPSDRFSAERPEGSISTLTIQRTEQRDSAMYRCASSSSLGTEAFFGQGTRLTVV.

The chain couples TRBV28 to TRBJ2-2, with unresolved D. Germline values: CDR1 MDHEN, CDR2 SYDVKM. The CDR3 contains 15 residues. Deletions cut 3 bases from V and 4 bases from J, with 12 bases between. The CDR3 here is CASSFTSTVTGELFF. In DNA, the CDR3 is TGTGCCAGCAGTTTCACTTCCACAGTCACCGGGGAGCTGTTTTTT.

This chain uses TRBV19 with TRBJ2-2; 8 bases line up with TRBD2. This CDR3 has 16 amino acids. V was pared by 2 bases and J by 6 bases, with 8 bases of the junction left unmatched. CDR1 and CDR2 (germline): LNHDA, SQIVND (reference sequence). This chain's CDR3 is CASSIRLGTSAGELFF. CDR3 sequence (DNA): TGTGCCAGTAGTATAAGATTAGGGACTAGTGCCGGGGAGCTGTTTTTT.

The V gene is TRBV7-9, the J gene TRBJ2-1, with TRBD2 identical over 11 bases. CDR3 length: 18 amino acids. Looked up from germline, CDR1 is SEHNR and CDR2 is FQNEAQ (reference sequence). The trim removed 1 base at V and 7 bases at J, leaving 12 bases unmatched. As DNA, the CDR3 is TGTGCCAGCAGCTTAGTAAGGGCGGGTAGCGGGAGGGGGAATGAGCAGTTCTTC. As protein: CASSLVRAGSGRGNEQFF.

The chain combines TRBV19 with TRBJ1-2, with 7 positions matching TRBD1. The trim removed 3 bases at V and 2 bases at J, leaving 12 bases unmatched. The CDR3 runs to 17 residues. Germline V lookup: CDR1 LNHDA, CDR2 SQIVND (reference sequence). The CDR3 DNA reads TGTGCCAGTAGTATGAGGGACAGTTTTCATTCCAACTATGGCTACACCTTC. Translation gives CASSMRDSFHSNYGYTF.

This chain links TRBV5-3 with TRBJ1-5; D is ambiguous. TRBV5-3 is reported as an ORF; its role is uncertain. The CDR3 contains 13 residues. The V end was cut by 8 bases, the J end by 2 bases, with 11 bases between. CDR3 residues: CARPGRRNQPQHF. As DNA, the CDR3 is TGTGCCAGGCCCGGCAGGCGCAATCAGCCCCAGCATTTT.

This chain links TRBV11-2 with TRBJ2-5, with no clear D. With 4 bases removed from V and 7 bases from J, the gap between germline ends came to 13 bases. The CDR3 spans 13 residues. Germline CDR1 and CDR2: SGHAT and FQNNGV. The CDR3 sequence is CASSSPPLRTQYF. The CDR3 DNA reads TGTGCCAGCAGCTCACCCCCCTTGCGGACCCAGTACTTC.

This clone was detected only once. The V and J genes are TRBV7-9 and TRBJ2-6; D is perhaps TRBD2 (5 bases). Trimming took off 1 base at V and 1 base at J, with 14 bases between the two ends. Germline-derived CDR1 and CDR2 are SEHNR and FQNEAQ (reference sequence). The CDR3 spans 18 residues. CDR3 nucleotides: TGTGCCAGCAGCTTAGAAGAGGGCCGTAGTTCTGGGGCCAACGTCCTGACTTTC. Protein: CASSLEEGRSSGANVLTF. The entire variable domain, with the rest obtained from reference TRBV7-9 and TRBJ2-6, is as follows: DTGVSQNPRHKITKRGQNVTFRCDPISEHNRLYWYRQTLGQGPEFLTYFQNEAQLEKSRLLSDRFSAERPKGSFSTLEIQRTEQGDSAMYLCASSLEEGRSSGANVLTFGAGSRLTVL.

This clone was seen once. The V call is TRBV5-1, the J call TRBJ2-6, with D unresolved. The CDR3 is made up of 14 amino acids. Germline V gives CDR1 SGHRS, CDR2 YFSETQ. V dropped 0 bases and J dropped 4 bases, with 5 bases sitting between them. DNA for the CDR3: TGCGCCAGCAGCTTGGGGGGAGGGGCCAACGTCCTGACTTTC. Its protein product is CASSLGGGANVLTF.

This clone has just one count. This chain links TRBV5-5 with TRBJ2-7; maybe TRBD1 (6 bases). Trimming took 1 base from V and 2 from J, leaving 10 bases between them. The CDR3 runs to 14 residues. The germline gives CDR1 SGHKS, CDR2 YYEKEE (reference sequence). CDR3 nucleotides: TGTGCCAGCAGCTTGTACGGGGACACCTACGAGCAGTACTTC. Translating it yields CASSLYGDTYEQYF.

The V and J genes are TRBV7-2 and TRBJ1-2, with D unresolved. V lost 1 base, J lost 4 bases, and 7 bases lay in between. There are 13 residues in the CDR3. Per germline, CDR1 SGHTA and CDR2 FQGNSA. The CDR3 here is CASSLGTVYGYTF. In nucleotides, the CDR3 is TGTGCCAGCAGCTTAGGTACGGTCTATGGCTACACCTTC.

This sequence joins TRBV5-4 and TRBJ2-2; TRBD2 might be the D (5 bases). CDR3 size: 15 residues. Germline V gene lookup returns CDR1 SGHNT and CDR2 YYREEE (reference sequence). Trimming cost V 6 bases and J 5 bases, with 17 bases left between them. The CDR3 nucleotides are TGTGCCAGCACCTCCCCCGGGGATCATACCGGGGAGCTGTTTTTT. Protein: CASTSPGDHTGELFF.

This chain joins TRBV6-5 and TRBJ1-2; no definite D call. CDR1 is MNHEY, CDR2 SVGAGI, per germline. The CDR3 has 14 amino acids. Between the trimmed V and J ends, which lost 5 bases and 4 bases, there was a span of 14 bases. The CDR3 DNA sequence: TGTGCCAGCAGTGCAACCGGGTCTACCTATGGCTACACCTTC. As protein: CASSATGSTYGYTF.

This sequence joins TRBV27 and TRBJ2-2, with 8 bases that match TRBD2. Germline V CDR1 and CDR2: MNHEY, SMNVEV (reference sequence). The CDR3 has 17 residues. The CDR3 DNA sequence: TGTGCTGCCCGGAGGTATGGGCGGGAGGCGGGCACCGGGGAGCTGTTTTTT. It yields the protein CAARRYGREAGTGELFF.

The chain recombines TRBV5-6 with TRBJ2-1; tentatively, D is TRBD2 (6 bases). This CDR3 is built from 12 residues. The V gene lost 3 bases and the J gene lost 12 bases, with 13 bases spanning the gap. Germline assignment: CDR1 SGHDT and CDR2 YYEEEE. Written as DNA, the CDR3 is TGTGCCAGCAGCTCGGGAGTCTCAAGGCAGTTCTTC. Protein product: CASSSGVSRQFF.